This TCR beta chain was identified in a study of relationships among human T cell subsets (dated by TCRdb to 2010 to 2012). Broadly, across the study: Sequencing was performed on eight distinct blood T cell populations: pan T, CD8 cytotoxic, regulatory, Th1, Th2, naive plus transitional, activated and memory cells.

In the germline V gene, CDR1 corresponds to SGHAT and CDR2 to FQNNGV. Both ends counted, the CDR3 spans 15 residues. Only the CDR3 DNA stays, 45 bases, in frame from base 1. The junction carries 13 bases between V and J, which are trimmed by 0 bases and 7 bases respectively. Following the CD25, CD56 and CD294 bead selections, the CD4+CD25-CD294- flow-through was collected as the Th1 cells. To isolate the T cell subsets, Miltenyi superparamagnetic beads coated with subset-specific monoclonal antibodies were used. Every T cell population was isolated from peripheral blood. Whole blood was subjected to Ficoll separation to obtain mononuclear cells, from which monocytes were subsequently depleted using anti-CD14 microbeads. Isolated cell populations were immediately resuspended in RNAprotect reagent. Receptor amplification or capture employed multiplex PCR. The instrument was a 454 GS FLX. Semiquantitative ARM-PCR was used to amplify the TCR alpha and beta CDR3 regions from mRNA. In ARM-PCR, tagged nested gene-specific primers were used first, and exponential amplification was then carried out by communal superprimers. Before the first-round PCR products went through the second amplification round, exonuclease was used to remove the nested primers. Amplicons were sequenced on the 454 platform, which allows rapid sequencing of millions of DNA fragments without cloning bias. A read was counted as effective if the read could be mapped to both V and J germline segments. As for how the authors treated the data: IRmap, which uses pyromap, a Smith-Waterman modification adapted to 454 sequencing errors, was used to assign reads to germline V, D and J segments. Cutoffs set at the 99th percentile of alignment scores from simulated random sequences were applied to filter D-beta assignments. The amino acids between the conserved V-segment Y[YFLI]C motif and the J-segment [FW]GXGT motif were defined as CDR3. A compound Poisson process model, previously applied to large-scale EST data, was used to estimate repertoire diversity. A procedure for detecting cross-contamination was used to argue that the shared CDR3s did not come from sample contamination. TCRdb cleaned the public reads at Q25 with fastp, built clones with MiXCR and kept in-frame beta chains. A single entry per CDR3 protein holds the most common genes and DNA from its merged rows. V and J calls and clone size were set by TCRdb, not the authors. For this sample the table gives over 10,000 distinct CDR3 sequences, of which 67% were detected only once. Clones ranked in the top ten supply less than 35% of the sample.

What the authors observed across the whole study: The seven subsets showed no statistically significant differences in V, D and J usage, CDR3 length, or N-nucleotide additions. Substantial CDR3 sharing among Th1, Th2 and regulatory T cells was interpreted as suggesting stochastic cell fate choices. More than 60% of CD8+ cytotoxic sequences came from clones with more than 100 reads, while the regulatory and Th2 subsets showed few clones of that size. A CD4+CD8+ double-positive population could not be excluded by the bead-based sorting.

About this clonotype: Its antigen is still unknown. A read error is likely, as this CDR3 ends without the conserved phenylalanine or tryptophan.

The sequenced sample consisted of CD4+ Th1 cells sorted from blood. Per the publication, the cell subset or site label means: CD4+CD25-CD294- T helper 1 cells. The chain is encoded by TRBV11-2 joined to TRBJ1-5; too little of a D gene remains to name it. The TCR comes from a man in his forties in good health. The CDR3 protein sequence reads: CASSLDLGGGQPQHL. The DNA reads as follows: TGTGCCAGCAGCTTAGACCTAGGAGGTGGCCAGCCCCAGCATCTT.